This T cell receptor beta chain originates from a study of cytomegalovirus exposure and HLA in healthy donors (dated by TCRdb to 2016 to 2017). Background on the whole study: According to an earlier analysis of 550 to 750 of the donors, some 180 million T cells yielded approximately 120 million unique TCR beta sequences and approximately 300 Gb of sequence data. The study profiled the T cell repertoires of more than 500 subjects by immunosequencing and related them to cytomegalovirus serostatus. The study aimed to test whether signatures of past pathogen exposure could be identified by cataloging public T cell receptors. Along with the roughly 670-subject first cohort, a separate validation cohort of over 90 different subjects was used. An early release that covered roughly 600 HLA-typed donors contained around 330 gigabases of sequencing data and 70 million to 100 million unique TCR sequences. In an earlier analysis of over 550 of the donors, high-throughput TCR beta sequencing was used to judge whether each TCR beta V gene segment behaved as functional or pseudogenic. Roughly five DR-DQ haplotypes were handled as single units for association and clustering because linkage in the cohort was strong. Of the roughly 400 genotyped donors, around 81% fell in the genetic ancestry cluster associated with self-reported Caucasian donors. Class I and class II HLA loci were covered by the typing at four-digit resolution. All discovery cohort repertoires had been generated on a single sequencing platform. In a later genetic analysis, genome-wide SNP genotypes for about 55% of the roughly 670 donors were used, and that subset was treated as a discovery cohort. Across some 400 genotyped donors of the cohort, an average of roughly 250,000 unique TCR beta nucleotide sequences per donor were sequenced, and 15% to 20% of those sequences were non-productive. The number of typed donors differed by locus: about 620-630 for A, B, C, DRB1 and DQB1; approximately 520 for DQA1; approximately 610 for DPA1; and 450 to 480 for DPB1. To predict cytomegalovirus infection status, the study combined high-throughput TCR immunosequencing, statistical association of individual TCRs with disease status, and machine learning. To study patterns of TCR occurrence, a later analysis re-analyzed previously published TCR beta repertoires from around 660 donors and added high-resolution HLA genotyping. Donor age, sex, ethnicity and CMV serostatus were compiled together with the repertoire data. In the later analysis, no new phenotypic data were used to find candidate immune exposures; instead, reliance was placed on TCR beta sequences and their occurrence across donors. Results and caveats for the whole study, not just this receptor: Assigning TCR associations to individual alleles was difficult when HLA alleles, especially DR and DQ, strongly co-occurred. In a later genetic analysis, fewer N-insertions in productive TCRs were reported among donors in an Asian-associated ancestry cluster than the roughly 710-donor mean. Because counts were too low, approximately 18 rarely observed V segments, including chromosome 9 orphons, were excluded from the earlier analysis of fewer than 650 of the donors. The study listed over 150 TCR beta chains as associated with cytomegalovirus. Presence/absence analyses assumed roughly uniform sequencing depth across donors, an assumption that may not hold. According to the authors, the approach could potentially be generalized to other disease states and immunological phenotypes. Broadly in line with IMGT annotations, most TCR beta V segments showed up in productive rearrangements about 87% or about 30% of the time in an earlier analysis of 587 of the donors. In this cohort, only TCR beta chains were sequenced, and detectable features were limited by the absence of alpha or paired-chain data. In a later analysis, HLA-associated TCR beta chains were found to be more clonally expanded and to have lower generation probabilities than equally common non-associated chains. Correlated functional status among segregating V segments might reflect linkage disequilibrium, but an unknown experimental factor could not be ruled out. Cytomegalovirus status was reported to be diagnosed by the classifier with high specificity and sensitivity in both the original and validation cohorts. Because HLA typing was missing for some donors at each locus, association tests included only the typed subset. Several of the top co-occurrence clusters appeared to be linked to parvovirus B19, influenza, CMV and Epstein-Barr virus, according to a later analysis. A later analysis found that TCR association rates varied across HLA loci, with DRB1 alleles showing the most associated TCRs and HLA-C alleles the fewest. In a later genetic analysis, a missense DCLRE1C variant was associated with V-gene and J-gene trimming of TCR beta chains, and the association was replicated in an independent cohort. A further reported finding was that TCR beta sequences accurately predicted the HLA-A and HLA-B alleles for most subjects in the first cohort. Across donors, most TCR sequences were observed very rarely, whereas some public TCRs were present in many individuals. CMV serostatus was the only immune exposure information available for the cohort. A later analysis associated 15,000 to 20,000 TCR beta sequences with specific HLA alleles at a false discovery rate of 0.05. Most CMV-associated TCR beta chains appeared to be HLA-restricted in a later analysis, and the HLA associations seemed to be driven largely by CMV exposure. Three of the identified cytomegalovirus-associated TCR beta chains were confirmed in vitro to be specific for cytomegalovirus antigens. A cluster of highly shared sequence variants was judged likely to represent a technical artifact of the sequencing pipeline.

The cohort consisted of fewer than 700 healthy bone marrow donors. Cohort members were all nominally healthy when sampled, although unrecorded immune exposures were likely present. The donor tested CMV seropositive and was one of the 289 seropositive cohort members. Each donor provided a peripheral blood sample, and peripheral blood mononuclear cells were used for TCR beta sequencing. The Qiagen DNeasy Blood Extraction Kit was used to extract genomic DNA from the blood cell samples. Library prep was done by the immunoSEQ multiplex PCR assay. A mixture of 60 forward primers for TCR Vbeta segments and 13 reverse primers for TCR Jbeta segments was used in the multiplex PCR. The CDR3 region of rearranged TCR beta genes was amplified from genomic DNA with a multiplex PCR assay. On the Illumina HiSeq System, the amplified TCR beta libraries were sequenced as 87-base-pair reads. Per the original workflow: A later analysis counted approximately 76 million unique TCR beta chains across the 600 to 850 repertoires, and 9.5 million to 11 million of these chains were shared by at least two donors. Raw reads were error-corrected and collapsed into unique sequences by a nearest-neighbor algorithm in which closely related sequences were merged to remove PCR and sequencing errors. CDR3 sequences were aligned to IMGT reference sequences to assign V, D and J gene segments. For a sequence to be retained, a match of at least six nucleotides was required to both a V gene segment and a J gene segment. Rearrangements were called productive when the CDR3 lacked stop codons and stayed in frame with V and J; all others were non-productive. Following IMGT convention, CDR3 was defined as the stretch from the second conserved V-encoded cysteine to the conserved J-encoded phenylalanine. The earlier analysis of about 640 of the donors excluded any sequence lacking an unambiguous match to a single V gene segment. An earlier analysis of almost 600 of the donors classified V segments as functional when productive rearrangements were above 56.7% and as segregating when the standard deviation between donors was above 5%. A statistical classification framework was built to diagnose cytomegalovirus status from the catalog of TCR beta chain sequences. In a later analysis, V and J genes were assigned by comparing TCR nucleotide sequences against IMGT/GENE-DB human TR gene sequences. In a later analysis, CDR3 sequences and most-parsimonious VDJ recombination scenarios were assigned using the TCRdist pipeline. A later analysis defined each TCR beta chain by its CDR3 amino acid sequence plus V-gene family, and excluded reads lacking a unique V-gene family. To address suspected cross-contamination and a sequencing artifact, a later analysis removed roughly 640 highly shared, low-generation-probability nucleotide sequences. A later analysis calculated a clonal expansion index for each public chain from normalized within-repertoire ranks of inferred template counts. In a later analysis, generation probabilities were computed with a VDJ recombination model fitted to out-of-frame rearrangements, and the resulting probabilities were checked against IGoR. In a later analysis, TCR-TCR, TCR-HLA and TCR-CMV co-occurrence was scored with hypergeometric tests, and a repertoire-size bias correction was applied to TCR pairs. A later analysis estimated false discovery rates by permuting HLA or CMV assignments 20 times. In a later analysis, co-occurring TCRs were grouped using DBSCAN, with TCRdist sequence similarity added in when clustering inside HLA-allele-positive subsets. For co-occurrence clustering, repertoires with fewer than 30,000 or more than 120,000 public chains were excluded, along with 4 to 6 repertoires with anomalous nucleotide sharing. The source is immuneACCESS, and TCRdb retained only in-frame sequences with V and J called. Part of the clones is not carried over; for the studies checked, unresolved V genes explain less than half of this, and the remainder is unexplained. Clone size and the V and J calls come from that table; the DNA yielded D and trimming. The sample includes around 150,000 clones, with 55% to 80% observed a single time. Approximately 6.5% of the sample belongs to the ten largest clones.

In the case of this clone: This clone's antigen is unknown. Nothing much larger sits one base from this clone, and base qualities are not available.

The receptor was derived from an older woman in good health and CMV-seropositive. Sequenced: PBMCs.

The nucleotide sequence reads as follows: TGTGCCAGCAGTACGACAGTTTCTGGAAACACCATATATTTT. Translated, it reads CASSTTVSGNTIYF. The sequence links TRBV28 to TRBJ1-3; the best D guess is TRBD1, with 5 bases matching. The CDR3 holds 14 amino acids from the cysteine to the phenylalanine. The retained sequence is limited to the CDR3, 42 bases, with the frame set at the first base. CDR1 and CDR2 are drawn from the germline V gene: MDHEN, SYDVKM. V and J lose 5 bases and 1 base, and a span of 9 bases separates them.